What follows describes a single TCR beta chain. The antigen it recognizes is unknown. No much larger clonotype is one base removed from it; base qualities were not supplied. The immunoSEQ v4 bias-controlled multiplex PCR assay, performed blinded to group allocation, was used to amplify TCR-beta CDR3 regions from genomic DNA. To estimate the quantities of nucleated cells and T cells in each sample, reference gene primers were added alongside the TCR-beta primers. Sequencing of the libraries was performed on an Illumina MiSeq with a 100-cycle paired-end protocol. On the authors' methods: In the immunoSEQ Analyzer software, diversity and richness were calculated, with richness measured by iChao1 and clonality based on Pielou evenness and Shannon diversity on a 0-1 scale where a higher value means less diversity. CDR3 amino acid sequences together with V/J genes were queried against VDJdb for CMV, EBV and influenza A specificities, with confidence 3 and substitution 2 applied. TCR-beta amino acid clonotype overlap between villitis of unknown etiology, infectious villitis and control repertoires was assessed with the Morisita-Horn index. TCRdb provides this immuneACCESS table in a form limited to in-frame rearrangements. Some clones are lacking; in checked studies, under half of them reflect an unresolved V gene, and why the rest are absent is not known. That table supplies the V and J calls and clone size; D and trimming were determined from the DNA. For this sample the table gives some 6,500 clones, of which about three quarters were detected only once. The biggest ten clones account for 7.5% to 10% of the sample.

The CDR3 measures 13 amino acids from cysteine to phenylalanine. The kept DNA is CDR3 alone, 39 bases in frame from the first base. V is reduced by 5 bases and J by 6 bases, leaving a spacing of 12 bases between them. For CDR1 and CDR2, the germline V gene lists MDHEN and SYDVKM. Five infectious villitis placentae, four with confirmed cytomegalovirus and one with Toxoplasma gondii, were included and were not matched to other groups. In the infectious villitis group, the mothers were found to be younger and to have smaller fetuses, and preterm delivery or intrauterine demise was recorded in a couple of cases. Placentae were collected after delivery and underwent gross and histological evaluation before archival tissue selection. Five 10-micron scrolls were cut from each FFPE block, and DNA was then isolated using the AllPrep DNA/RNA FFPE Tissue kit. DNA concentration and purity were evaluated by NanoDrop, whereas RNA quality was assessed on a Bioanalyzer.

These data come from a study of T cells in placental villitis. Study-wide context: The study tested an allograft-versus-infection hypothesis by comparing placental TCR-beta repertoires in villitis of unknown etiology, unaffected controls matched for gestational age, and infectious villitis. Paper-wide results and their limitations: Bulk tissue sequencing could not distinguish helper, regulatory or cytotoxic T cells, nor maternal versus fetal T cells, and excluded gamma-delta receptors. Small amounts of decidua were contained in the paraffin blocks, so some of the captured T cells, especially in controls, may have been decidual rather than villous infiltrates. CMV-specific clone frequencies were higher in infectious CMV cases than in villitis of unknown etiology (roughly 0.011 vs 0.001), which did not differ from controls.

The sequence was obtained from a human patient with infectious villitis; the placental T cells may come from both mother and fetus. Here the chain combines TRBV28 and TRBJ2-3, with a tentative D gene TRBD1 over 5 matching bases. Material: placental tissue containing maternal and fetal cells. The DNA sequence follows: TGTGCCAGCAGTCTAACGACAGCCGATACGCAGTATTTT. This yields the protein CASSLTTADTQYF.